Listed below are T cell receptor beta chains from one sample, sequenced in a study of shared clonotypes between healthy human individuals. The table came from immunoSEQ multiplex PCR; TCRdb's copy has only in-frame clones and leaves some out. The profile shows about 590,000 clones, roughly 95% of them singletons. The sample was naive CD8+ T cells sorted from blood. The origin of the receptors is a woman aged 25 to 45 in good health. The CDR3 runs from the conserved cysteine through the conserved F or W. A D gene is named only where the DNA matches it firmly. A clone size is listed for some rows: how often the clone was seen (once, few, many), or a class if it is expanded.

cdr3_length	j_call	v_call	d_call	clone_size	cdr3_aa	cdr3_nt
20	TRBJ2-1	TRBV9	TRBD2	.	CASSAEIGSSGLAGLNEQFF	TGTGCCAGCAGCGCCGAAATAGGGTCCTCGGGACTAGCGGGTTTGAATGAGCAGTTCTTC
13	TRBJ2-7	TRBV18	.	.	CASSAGDSYEQYF	TGTGCCAGCTCTGCAGGGGATTCCTACGAGCAGTACTTC
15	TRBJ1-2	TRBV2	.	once	CASSEEQGRVVAYTF	TGTGCCAGCAGTGAGGAACAGGGAAGGGTGGTTGCCTACACCTTC
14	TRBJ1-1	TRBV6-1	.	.	CASSETLGGSEAFF	TGTGCCAGCAGTGAAACCCTGGGAGGCTCAGAAGCTTTCTTT
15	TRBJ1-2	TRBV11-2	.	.	CASSQGSANNYGYTF	TGTGCCAGCAGCCAAGGTAGCGCCAATAACTATGGCTACACCTTC
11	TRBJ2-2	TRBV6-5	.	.	CASRVAGELFF	TGTGCCAGCAGAGTGGCCGGGGAGCTGTTTTTT
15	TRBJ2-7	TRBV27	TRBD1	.	CASSTRQGPMFVQYF	TGTGCCAGCAGTACCCGACAGGGTCCTATGTTTGTGCAGTACTTC
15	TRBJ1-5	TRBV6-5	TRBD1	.	CASSSGTGGSQPQHF	TGTGCCAGCAGTTCCGGGACAGGGGGAAGTCAGCCCCAGCATTTT
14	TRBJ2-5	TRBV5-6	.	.	CASSFRAPTETQYF	TGTGCCAGCAGCTTCAGGGCCCCAACAGAGACCCAGTACTTC
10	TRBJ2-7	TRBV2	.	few	CASYGQKQYF	TGTGCCAGCTATGGGCAGAAGCAGTACTTC
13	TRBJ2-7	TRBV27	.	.	CASSRDSSYEQYF	TGTGCCAGCAGTCGCGACTCTTCCTACGAGCAGTACTTC
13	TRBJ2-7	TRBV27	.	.	CASSRFGPDEQYF	TGTGCCAGCAGCCGATTCGGTCCGGACGAGCAGTACTTC
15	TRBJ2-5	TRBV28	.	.	CASRRRGLVAETQYF	TGTGCCAGCAGACGACGGGGGCTAGTCGCTGAGACCCAGTACTTC
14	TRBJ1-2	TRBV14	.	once	CASSTIGHPYGYTF	TGTGCCAGCAGCACCATAGGACACCCCTATGGCTACACCTTC
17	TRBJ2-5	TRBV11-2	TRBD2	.	CASSLDPRGSGASSQYF	TGTGCCAGCAGCTTAGATCCCCGGGGTAGCGGGGCGTCGTCCCAGTACTTC
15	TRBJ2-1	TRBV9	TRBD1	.	CASSVGRTGVNEQFF	TGTGCCAGCAGCGTAGGTAGGACAGGGGTCAATGAGCAGTTCTTC
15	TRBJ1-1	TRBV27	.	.	CASTQWGGGNTEAFF	TGTGCCAGCACCCAATGGGGAGGAGGGAACACTGAAGCTTTCTTT
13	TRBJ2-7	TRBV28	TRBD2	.	CASSRGDYYEQYF	TGTGCCAGCAGTCGGGGGGACTACTACGAGCAGTACTTC
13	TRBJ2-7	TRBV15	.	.	CATSGDLSYEQYF	TGTGCCACCTCGGGGGACCTTTCCTACGAGCAGTACTTC
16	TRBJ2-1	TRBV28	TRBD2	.	CASSFITGRWFNEQFF	TGTGCCAGCAGTTTTATTACCGGGAGGTGGTTCAATGAGCAGTTCTTC
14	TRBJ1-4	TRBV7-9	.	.	CASSFSPADEKLFF	TGTGCCAGCAGCTTCTCCCCAGCGGATGAAAAACTGTTTTTT
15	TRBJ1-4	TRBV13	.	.	CASSRRGLGDEKLFF	TGTGCCAGCAGCCGGCGGGGTCTAGGAGATGAAAAACTGTTTTTT
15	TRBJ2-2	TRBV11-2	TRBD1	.	CASSSRDRGTGELFF	TGTGCCAGCAGCTCCCGGGACAGGGGCACCGGGGAGCTGTTTTTT
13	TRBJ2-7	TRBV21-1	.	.	CASNPDGGYEQYF	TGTGCCAGCAACCCCGACGGCGGATACGAGCAGTACTTC
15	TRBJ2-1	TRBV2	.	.	CASSDGGKVLNEQFF	TGTGCCAGCAGTGATGGGGGGAAGGTCCTCAATGAGCAGTTCTTC
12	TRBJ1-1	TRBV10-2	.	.	CASSHRDTEAFF	TGCGCCAGCAGCCACAGGGACACTGAAGCTTTCTTT
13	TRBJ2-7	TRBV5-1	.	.	CASSSDNSYEQYF	TGCGCCAGCAGCTCGGACAACTCCTACGAGCAGTACTTC
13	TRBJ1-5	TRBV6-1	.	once	CASSEPLRAQQHF	TGTGCCAGCAGTGAGCCTCTCCGGGCCCAGCAGCATTTT
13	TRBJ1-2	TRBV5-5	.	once	CASSLGFSYGYTF	TGTGCCAGCAGCTTGGGGTTTTCCTATGGCTACACCTTC
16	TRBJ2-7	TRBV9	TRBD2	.	CASSVGAGEASYEQYF	TGTGCCAGCAGCGTAGGAGCGGGAGAAGCCTCCTACGAGCAGTACTTC
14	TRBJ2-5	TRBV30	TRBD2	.	CAWSPLAGGETQYF	TGTGCCTGGAGTCCCCTAGCGGGAGGGGAGACCCAGTACTTC
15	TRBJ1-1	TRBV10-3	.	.	CAISESISLNTEAFF	TGTGCCATCAGTGAGTCCATCAGTTTGAACACTGAAGCTTTCTTT
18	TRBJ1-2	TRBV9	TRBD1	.	CASSDPLRDRGPGYGYTF	TGTGCCAGCAGCGACCCACTACGGGACAGGGGGCCGGGCTATGGCTACACCTTC
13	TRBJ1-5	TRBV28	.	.	CASSLRTNQPQHF	TGTGCCAGCAGTTTAAGGACCAATCAGCCCCAGCATTTT
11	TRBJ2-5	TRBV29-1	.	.	CSVVGQETQYF	TGCAGCGTTGTTGGTCAAGAGACCCAGTACTTC
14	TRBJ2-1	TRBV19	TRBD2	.	CASDPGTTYNEQFF	TGTGCCAGTGATCCCGGGACTACGTACAATGAGCAGTTCTTC
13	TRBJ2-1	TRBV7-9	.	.	CASSTGTANEQFF	TGTGCCAGCAGTACCGGGACCGCAAATGAGCAGTTCTTC
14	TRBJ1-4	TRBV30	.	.	CAWSGAGINEKLFF	TGTGCCTGGAGTGGGGCAGGTATAAATGAAAAACTGTTTTTT
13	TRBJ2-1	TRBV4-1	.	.	CASSPLPYNEQFF	TGCGCCAGCAGCCCCCTCCCCTACAATGAGCAGTTCTTC
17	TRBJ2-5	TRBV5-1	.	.	CASSLGGGTTNQETQYF	TGCGCCAGCAGCCTAGGAGGTGGGACAACTAACCAAGAGACCCAGTACTTC
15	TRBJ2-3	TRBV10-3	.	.	CAITDDRLQLNTQYF	TGTGCCATCACCGACGACCGACTTCAATTGAATACGCAGTATTTT
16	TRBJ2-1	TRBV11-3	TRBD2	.	CASSLVPLAGVNEQFF	TGTGCCAGCAGCTTAGTGCCTCTAGCGGGAGTCAATGAGCAGTTCTTC
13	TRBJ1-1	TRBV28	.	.	CASSLFKNVEAFF	TGTGCCAGCAGTTTGTTCAAGAATGTTGAAGCTTTCTTT
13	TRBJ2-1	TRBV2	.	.	CARNGAPGREQFF	TGTGCCAGAAACGGGGCTCCGGGACGGGAGCAGTTCTTC
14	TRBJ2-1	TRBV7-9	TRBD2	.	CASSLTLAYNEQFF	TGTGCCAGCAGCTTAACACTAGCGTACAATGAGCAGTTCTTC
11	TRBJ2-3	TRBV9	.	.	CASSVADTQYF	TGTGCCAGCAGCGTAGCGGATACGCAGTATTTT
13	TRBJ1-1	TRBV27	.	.	CASSLYRNTEAFF	TGTGCCAGCAGTTTATACAGGAACACTGAAGCTTTCTTT
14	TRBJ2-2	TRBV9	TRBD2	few	CASSGSGSTGELFF	TGTGCCAGCAGCGGTAGCGGGAGTACCGGGGAGCTGTTTTTT
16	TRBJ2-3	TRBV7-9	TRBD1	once	CASSLQQGAATDTQYF	TGTGCCAGCAGCCTCCAACAGGGGGCAGCCACAGATACGCAGTATTTT